This paragraph covers one TCR beta chain sequence. Recruited during active infection, patients (from Seattle) were subsequently followed longitudinally. In the original processing: Scientists estimated how many nucleated cells there were by amplifying reference gene primers. Only in-frame clones appear in the TCRdb table, and some are missing; sequencing was by immunoSEQ multiplex PCR. The V and J calls and clone size come from that table; D and trimming were worked out from the DNA. In the table there are 150,000 to 200,000 clones, approximately 90% of which are singletons. The data originate from a study of blood T cell repertoires in COVID-19. About the research overall: Samples taken during acute and convalescent COVID-19 were collected in the United States, Italy and Spain. The analysed material was cDNA or gDNA that came from T cells, B-cell-depleted T cells, or PBMCs.

The germline gives CDR1 SNHLY, CDR2 FYNNEI. The CDR3 spans 13 residues. V was shortened by 10 bases and J by 0 bases, with 12 bases between the two germline ends. This sequence joins TRBV2 and TRBJ1-2, with D possibly TRBD1 on 5 matching bases. Input material: peripheral blood. This clonotype was obtained from a woman in her seventies with COVID-19, enrolled during active disease. The CDR3 spells CATQGTSNYGYTF. CDR3 coding DNA: TGTGCCACCCAGGGTACCTCTAACTATGGCTACACCTTC.